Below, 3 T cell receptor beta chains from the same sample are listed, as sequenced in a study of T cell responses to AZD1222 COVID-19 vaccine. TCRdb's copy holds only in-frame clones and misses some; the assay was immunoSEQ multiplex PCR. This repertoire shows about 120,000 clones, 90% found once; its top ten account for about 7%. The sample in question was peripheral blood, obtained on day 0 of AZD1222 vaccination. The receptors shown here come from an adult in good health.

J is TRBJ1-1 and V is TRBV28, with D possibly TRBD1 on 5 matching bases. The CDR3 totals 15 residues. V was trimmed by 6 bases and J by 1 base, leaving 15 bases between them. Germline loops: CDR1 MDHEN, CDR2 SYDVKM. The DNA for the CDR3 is TGTGCCAGCAGCTACATTGGACATCCGAACACTGAAGCTTTCTTT. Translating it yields CASSYIGHPNTEAFF.

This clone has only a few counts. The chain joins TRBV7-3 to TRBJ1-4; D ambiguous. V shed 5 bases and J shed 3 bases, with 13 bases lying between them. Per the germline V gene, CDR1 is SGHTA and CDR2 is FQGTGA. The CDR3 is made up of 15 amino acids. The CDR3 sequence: CASSVSPGSNEKLFF. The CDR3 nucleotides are TGTGCCAGCAGCGTATCCCCAGGCTCTAATGAAAAACTGTTTTTT.

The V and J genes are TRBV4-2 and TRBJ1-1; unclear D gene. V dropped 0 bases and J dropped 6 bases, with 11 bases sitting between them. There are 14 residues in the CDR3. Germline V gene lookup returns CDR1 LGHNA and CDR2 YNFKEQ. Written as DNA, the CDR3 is TGTGCCAGCAGCCAAGATCTGTACATCTCTGAAGCTTTCTTT. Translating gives CASSQDLYISEAFF.